This is a list of T cell receptor beta chains from one sample in a study of metastatic and nonmetastatic thyroid tumors. Using MiXCR, TCRdb re-called clones from the PCR reads. This table has roughly 59,000 clones, around 15% appearing once. Sequences were obtained from blood. These receptors all stem from a male donor with papillary thyroid cancer or a benign thyroid nodule (not recorded which). Some clones in this sample may be carry-over from other donors' samples. CDR3s include the opening cysteine and the closing phenylalanine or tryptophan. D genes are given only for firm matches. Clone size is stated in some rows and not others, as once, few, many or a class when expanded.

d_gene	v_gene	abundance	j_gene	CDR3nt	CDR3aa
.	TRBV15	medium-sized	TRBJ2-2	TGTGCCACCGGGGCGGGTGGTGACACCGGGGAGCTGTTTTTT	CATGAGGDTGELFF
.	TRBV6-1	few	TRBJ1-1	TGTGCCAACAACGTTGAGATAAGGATGAAAACTGAAGCTTTCTTT	CANNVEIRMKTEAFF
.	TRBV29-1	many	TRBJ2-2	TGCAGCGTCCGATCGGACACCGGGGAGCTGTTTTTT	CSVRSDTGELFF
.	TRBV7-8	many	TRBJ2-2	TGTGCCAGCAGCTTAGTGCGGGGCGCGAACACCGGGGAGCTGTTTTTT	CASSLVRGANTGELFF
.	TRBV5-1	.	TRBJ2-7	TGCGCCAGCAGCTTGGCGGAAAGAGTCAACCCGGCCTACGAGCAGTACTTC	CASSLAERVNPAYEQYF
TRBD2	TRBV9	many	TRBJ2-1	TGTGCCAGCAGCACCGGGACTAGGAATTACAATGAGCAGTTCTTC	CASSTGTRNYNEQFF
TRBD2	TRBV29-1	few	TRBJ2-7	TGCAGCGTTAGTCTAGCGGGAGGGCCCTACGAGCAGTACTTC	CSVSLAGGPYEQYF
.	TRBV6-2/TRBV6-3	many	TRBJ1-1	TGTGCCAGCTCAGTACGGGGGGACACTGAAGCTTTCTTT	CASSVRGDTEAFF
.	TRBV7-8	many	TRBJ2-7	TGTGCCAGCAGCTACCAGGGTGTCACCTACGAGCAGTACTTC	CASSYQGVTYEQYF
TRBD1	TRBV18	many	TRBJ1-1	TGTGCCAGCTCACCGGGACAGTTCACTGAAGCTTTCTTT	CASSPGQFTEAFF
TRBD1	TRBV20-1	.	TRBJ2-7	TGCAGTGCTGGGGGACAGAAGGTCGAGCAGTACTTC	CSAGGQKVEQYF
TRBD1	TRBV7-8	few	TRBJ1-1	TGTGCCAGCAGCCCGGGGACAGGGAAAGCTTTTTTT	CASSPGTGKAFF
.	TRBV9	many	TRBJ1-2	TGTGCCAGCAGCCCGACGACCGGAACTAATGAAGGCTACACCTTC	CASSPTTGTNEGYTF
.	TRBV5-6	many	TRBJ2-2	TGTGCCAGCAGCTTGTGGGGAGGAGGCCCCGGGGAGCTGTTTTTT	CASSLWGGGPGELFF
.	TRBV10-3	many	TRBJ2-2	TGTGCCATCAGAAGAGAGGGGGAGCTGTTTTTT	CAIRREGELFF
.	TRBV5-6	many	TRBJ2-6	TGTGCCAGCAGCTTCAGGGGGGCTGGGGCCAACGTCCTGACTTTC	CASSFRGAGANVLTF
TRBD2	TRBV11-2	many	TRBJ2-5	TGTGCCAGCAGCTTAGAGTACAGCGGGAGGCCGGGTCAAGAGACCCAGTACTTC	CASSLEYSGRPGQETQYF
TRBD2	TRBV4-1	many	TRBJ2-3	TGCGCCAGCAGCCAAGATCGGGTTAGCGGGAGGACAGATACGCAGTATTTT	CASSQDRVSGRTDTQYF
TRBD1	TRBV5-4	.	TRBJ2-2	TGTGCCAGCAGCTTGACAGGGGGAATCGGGGAGTTGTTTTTT	CASSLTGGIGELFF
TRBD1	TRBV9	many	TRBJ2-2	TGTGCCAGCAGCGACAGGGGCCCGAACACCGGGGAGCTGTTTTTT	CASSDRGPNTGELFF
.	TRBV30	many	TRBJ2-5	TGTGCCTGGAGTGTAGAGCGAGAGACCCAGTACTTC	CAWSVERETQYF
TRBD2	TRBV4-3	few	TRBJ2-2	TGCTCCAGCAGCCAAGACAGCGGGACCGCGAACACCGTGGAGCTGTTTTTT	CSSSQDSGTANTVELFF
TRBD2	TRBV5-1	once	TRBJ2-5	TGCGCCAGCAGCCCACGGACTAGCGGGGGGACAGAGACCCAGTACTTC	CASSPRTSGGTETQYF
TRBD1	TRBV6-1	many	TRBJ1-4	TGTGCCAGCGCGGGGGGACAGGGACATGAAAAACTGTTTTTT	CASAGGQGHEKLFF
.	TRBV3-1	medium-sized	TRBJ2-7	TGTGCCAGCAGCCGGACCGACGGGGGGCAGGAGCAGTACTTC	CASSRTDGGQEQYF
.	TRBV7-6	many	TRBJ1-5	TGTGCCAGCAGCTCCGCTTGGGGGCCTAGCAATCAGCCCCAGCATTTT	CASSSAWGPSNQPQHF
TRBD2	TRBV6-1	many	TRBJ2-5	TGTGCCAGCAGTGAAGGGGGGGGGAGCGGGGCGGAGACCCAGTACTTC	CASSEGGGSGAETQYF
.	TRBV6-5	many	TRBJ2-1	TGTGCCAGCAGTTACTCGGCTCTGGGGAACTACAATGAGCAGTTCTTC	CASSYSALGNYNEQFF
.	TRBV7-8	many	TRBJ2-3	TGTGCCAGCAGCTTAGTCGACAGGAGGTATAGCACAGATACGCAGTATTTT	CASSLVDRRYSTDTQYF
.	TRBV5-5	.	TRBJ1-2	TGTGCCAGCAGCCAGTACGGCTATGGCTACACCTTC	CASSQYGYGYTF
.	TRBV5-1	.	TRBJ1-3	TGCGCCAGCAGCTTTGCCGTTTGGGTTCCGCACTCTGTAAACACCACATATTTT	CASSFAVWVPHSVNTTYF
.	TRBV11-1	many	TRBJ2-1	TGTGCCAGCAGCTTAGGGGGACCCAACAATGAGCAGTTCTTC	CASSLGGPNNEQFF
.	TRBV20-1	few	TRBJ1-1	TGCAGTGCTAAGAACCCCTTGACAGGGAACACTGAAGCTTTCTTT	CSAKNPLTGNTEAFF
TRBD2	TRBV7-2	many	TRBJ2-5	TGTGCCAGCAGCCTACCTAGCGGGAGAGAGACCCAGTACTTC	CASSLPSGRETQYF
.	TRBV5-8	.	TRBJ2-3	TGTGCCAGCAGCTTGGTAGATACTCAGTATTTT	CASSLVDTQYF
.	TRBV11-2	many	TRBJ2-1	TGTGCCAGCAGCCTAGTTCCGGGCCCACCGGCGATGGTCAATGAGCAGTTCTTC	CASSLVPGPPAMVNEQFF
.	TRBV30	many	TRBJ2-6	TGTGCCTGGAGTGTAGCCAGCTTCTCTGGGGCCAACGTCCTGACTTTC	CAWSVASFSGANVLTF
TRBD2	TRBV11-2	.	TRBJ2-3	TGTGCGAGCAGCCAATCCGGGACTAGAGCAGATACGCAGTATTTT	CASSQSGTRADTQYF
TRBD1	TRBV18	many	TRBJ1-5	TGTGCCAGCTCACCCGACAGGGGGCCTGGCCAGCCCCAGCATTTT	CASSPDRGPGQPQHF
.	TRBV9	many	TRBJ2-5	TGTGCCAGCAGCTCTCGACAGCAAGAGACCCAGTACTTC	CASSSRQQETQYF
TRBD1	TRBV6-2/TRBV6-3	few	TRBJ2-7	TGTGCCAGCATTTACTCAACAGGGGGCTACGAGCAGTACTTC	CASIYSTGGYEQYF
TRBD1	TRBV3-1	.	TRBJ1-1	TGTGCCAGCAGCCCCCAGGACAGGGAGAAGGCTGAAGCTTTCTTT	CASSPQDREKAEAFF
TRBD2	TRBV6-6	many	TRBJ2-5	TGTGCCAGCAGTTACCCCGGGGGGTTTGCCCAGTACTTC	CASSYPGGFAQYF
.	TRBV6-1	few	TRBJ1-3	TGTGCCAGCAGCGCTACCGGGACCTCTGGAAACACCATATATTTT	CASSATGTSGNTIYF
.	TRBV4-2	.	TRBJ1-5	TGTGCCAACAGCCAGGGCAGGGAGAATCATCTCCAGCATTTT	CANSQGRENHLQHF
TRBD2	TRBV7-6	many	TRBJ2-1	TGTGCCAGCAGCTTAAGTAGCGGGAGATTTAATGAGCAGTTCTTC	CASSLSSGRFNEQFF
.	TRBV28	many	TRBJ2-3	TGTGCCAGCAGTCCCCCGGCCTCGGGCACAGATACGCAGTATTTT	CASSPPASGTDTQYF
.	TRBV5-1	many	TRBJ2-7	TGCGCCAGCAGCGGAGGGGACAGATCCTACGAGCAGTACTTC	CASSGGDRSYEQYF
.	TRBV12-3/TRBV12-4	few	TRBJ2-5	TGTGCCAGCAGTTTCTCCCCGTACGGGTCCCAAGAGACCCAGTACTTC	CASSFSPYGSQETQYF
.	TRBV6-4	medium-sized	TRBJ2-2	TGTGCCAGCAGTGGGGGGAACACCGGGGAGCTGTTTTTT	CASSGGNTGELFF
TRBD2	TRBV6-1	.	TRBJ2-6	TGTGCCAGCAGCGGACTAGCGGGCTCTGGGGCCAACGTCCTGACTTTC	CASSGLAGSGANVLTF
.	TRBV19	few	TRBJ1-2	TGTGCCACCGCTTCCGGAGGGGCAGGTGGCTACACCTTC	CATASGGAGGYTF
TRBD2	TRBV2	many	TRBJ2-7	TGTGCCAGCAGCAGGGAGGGCAACGAGCAGTACTTC	CASSREGNEQYF